This T cell receptor beta chain emerged from a study of tumor and adjacent non-tumor tissue in lung cancer. Findings and caveats of the study: Patients with more diverse tumor TCRs had worse survival.

In regard to this clonotype: Its target is unknown. One end of the junction varies from germline; a read error may be responsible.

The length of the CDR3 is 14 residues. The library came from three nested PCR rounds adapted from ARM-PCR protocols. Via MiXCR, TCRdb re-called the multiplex PCR reads, giving one row per CDR3 protein. Of 68,000 or so distinct CDR3 sequences listed, almost 60% are singletons. No cell sorting was done before RNA was extracted from the tissue. Sample: lung tumor tissue. This chain connects TRBV12-3 or TRBV12-4 to TRBJ2-3, with no clear D. The sequence was obtained from a man in his fifties or sixties with non-small cell lung cancer. CDR3 sequence (DNA): TGTGCCAACAGTCCACCCGTATCCACAGATACGCAGTATTTT. It yields the protein CANSPPVSTDTQYF.